The T cell receptor (beta chain) under discussion was sequenced for a study of T-cell reconstitution after alpha-beta-depleted transplantation in children. To note about this clonotype: Its antigen is undetermined.

Germline V lookup: CDR1 SEHNR, CDR2 FQNEAQ (reference sequence). This CDR3 is built from 12 residues. Trimming shortened V by 1 base and J by 5 bases, and 6 bases separated the two germline ends. TCRbeta library preparation incorporated unique molecular identifiers. TCRdb itself ran the PCR reads through MiXCR, one entry per CDR3 protein. The sample shows approximately 47,000 distinct CDR3 sequences, roughly 52% of them seen only once. Study results and limitations: T-cell numbers and diversity, one year after transplant, stemmed largely from T cells that were newly produced. Surviving recipient T cells and thymic progenitors accounted for the high day-60 TCRbeta diversity observed in some patients. Several hundred expanded graft clones reportedly gave rise to the alpha-beta T cells present about two months after transplant.

The specimen comprised peripheral blood, sampled before TCRalphabeta/CD19-depleted stem cell transplant. V gene TRBV7-9 combines with J gene TRBJ2-7; D unclear. This clonotype originated in a boy under three years old with SCID, due to receive a stem cell transplant. The CDR3 DNA sequence: TGTGCCAGCAGCTTAGTCGCAGACGAGCAGTACTTC. It codes for CASSLVADEQYF.